These 20 T cell receptor beta chains were all obtained from the same sample, sequenced in a study of a mutant IDH1 vaccine in newly diagnosed glioma. TCRdb keeps only in-frame clones here, not all; method: immunoSEQ multiplex PCR. This table has about 83,000 clones, about 91% appearing once. The antigens these receptors bind are not known. Indicated time point: week 5, during vaccination. The investigators gave 300 ug of mutant IDH1 20-mer peptide in each vaccine dose, together with topical imiquimod. This specimen was PBMCs, taken from a glioma patient whose treatment included an IDH1 peptide vaccine. The receptors originated from a woman aged 45-65 years with glioma.

The chain joins TRBV28 to TRBJ2-2, with 13 positions matching TRBD2. Germline trimming cut 10 bases from V and 7 bases from J; bases unmatched to any gene: 9. Germline V gene sequence: CDR1 MDHEN, CDR2 SYDVKM. This CDR3 is built from 15 residues. CDR3 sequence (DNA): TGTGCCACCGCTGGGACTAGCGGGAAGGTCGGGGAGCTGTTTTTT. Translated, it gives CATAGTSGKVGELFF.

This chain links TRBV30 with TRBJ2-7, with no clear D. V gave up 3 bases and J gave up 3 bases, with 9 bases separating them. The CDR3 extends over 12 amino acids. Germline values: CDR1 GTSNPN, CDR2 SVGIG (reference sequence). Written as DNA, the CDR3 is TGTGCCTGGAGCCACGCCCTCTACGAGCAGTACTTC. This codes for CAWSHALYEQYF.

The CDR3 region is CASSYRGRGGYEQYF. In DNA form, the CDR3 reads TGTGCCAGCAGTTACCGTGGGCGCGGGGGCTACGAGCAGTACTTC. The chain links TRBV6-5 to TRBJ2-7; 7 bases are shared with TRBD2. Per the germline V gene, CDR1 is MNHEY and CDR2 is SVGAGI. The V and J ends lost 2 bases and 3 bases, in that order; junction bases with no gene match: 7. The CDR3 is 15 amino acids.

The CDR3 coding sequence is TGTGCCAGCAGCCCGGGACTAGCGGGAACCCCAACCGGGGAGCTGTTTTTT. It codes for CASSPGLAGTPTGELFF. The gene calls are TRBV7-9 and TRBJ2-2, with 13 nucleotides matching TRBD2. This CDR3 has 17 residues. V dropped 5 bases and J dropped 5; count of bases not matched to a gene: 8. Germline values: CDR1 SEHNR, CDR2 FQNEAQ (reference sequence).

The J gene is TRBJ2-7, the V gene TRBV28, with a possible D match to TRBD2 (6 bases). The CDR3 is 15 residues long. V lost 8 bases, J lost 5 bases, and 22 bases lay in between. In germline, CDR1 is MDHEN, CDR2 SYDVKM. Here the CDR3 reads CASSPRGMGKNEQYF. DNA of the CDR3: TGTGCCAGCTCCCCACGGGGGATGGGTAAGAACGAGCAGTACTTC.

V gene TRBV27 combines with J gene TRBJ2-1; TRBD2 agrees at 10 bases. The CDR3 is 14 residues long. The J segment lost 7 bases and the V segment lost 0 bases, leaving 0 bases of the junction unmatched. Germline CDR1 MNHEY, CDR2 SMNVEV (reference sequence). The CDR3 spells CASSLSAGGNEQFF. In nucleotides, the CDR3 is TGTGCCAGCAGTTTATCAGCGGGAGGGAATGAGCAGTTCTTC.

The chain carries TRBV18 and TRBJ1-1; perhaps TRBD1 as D (6 bases). The CDR3 extends over 15 amino acids. Germline V gene sequence: CDR1 KGHSH, CDR2 LQKENI. V gave up 1 base and J gave up 1 base, with 10 bases separating them. The CDR3 nucleotides are TGTGCCAGCTCACCACTCGGGGGACAGAACACTGAAGCTTTCTTT. Its protein product is CASSPLGGQNTEAFF.

This rearrangement joins TRBV7-9 to TRBJ1-1, with TRBD1 matching over 7 bases. The CDR3 has 15 amino acids. V lost 1 base, J lost 1 base, and 3 bases stayed unmatched. Looked up from germline, CDR1 is SEHNR and CDR2 is FQNEAQ (reference sequence). The CDR3 nucleotides read TGTGCCAGCAGCTTAGGGGACAGCAAGAACACTGAAGCTTTCTTT. It specifies CASSLGDSKNTEAFF. Complete variable domain (other parts from reference TRBV7-9 and TRBJ1-1): DTGVSQNPRHKITKRGQNVTFRCDPISEHNRLYWYRQTLGQGPEFLTYFQNEAQLEKSRLLSDRFSAERPKGSFSTLEIQRTEQGDSAMYLCASSLGDSKNTEAFFGQGTRLTVV.

The chain joins TRBV30 to TRBJ2-7, with D perhaps TRBD2 (6 bases). CDR3 length equals 13 residues. With 4 bases removed from V and 3 bases from J, the gap between germline ends came to 13 bases. Germline lookup yields CDR1 GTSNPN and CDR2 SVGIG (reference sequence). The CDR3 region is CAWNRGTYYEQYF. CDR3 coding DNA: TGTGCCTGGAATCGCGGGACCTACTACGAGCAGTACTTC.

The rearrangement uses TRBV27 and TRBJ1-3; D call uncertain. V lost 2 bases to trimming and J lost 4 bases, with 30 bases between them. The germline V gene encodes CDR1 MNHEY and CDR2 SMNVEV (reference sequence). This CDR3 contains 21 residues. The CDR3 nucleotides read TGTGCCAGCAGTTTAATCCCCCTTTCCCCCCGTGTGGCCGACGGAGGAAACACCATATATTTT. Protein product: CASSLIPLSPRVADGGNTIYF.

Comment on this clone: The junction differs from germline at one of its ends, possibly a read error. This chain links TRBV29-1 with TRBJ1-3; D unresolved. The CDR3 contains 14 residues. The germline CDR1 and CDR2 sequences are SQVTM and ANQGSEA. The CDR3 nucleotides read TGCAGCGTCGAAGCCGCGGCGGGGGGAAACACCATATATTTT. The encoded protein is CSVEAAAGGNTIYF.

The V gene is TRBV5-1, the J gene TRBJ2-7; D is possibly TRBD1 (6 bases). V was cut by 0 bases and J by 7 bases, with 17 bases left in between. The germline V gene has CDR1 SGHRS and CDR2 YFSETQ. The CDR3 consists of 15 residues. This CDR3 is CASSLAAGAVREQYF. The CDR3 DNA follows: TGCGCCAGCAGCTTGGCGGCAGGGGCAGTGCGAGAGCAGTACTTC.

The chain couples TRBV28 to TRBJ2-1; 7 bases line up with TRBD2. Germline V gene data show CDR1 as MDHEN and CDR2 as SYDVKM. V lost 4 bases and J lost 4; bases outside the gene matches: 10. The CDR3 is made up of 16 amino acids. The chain's CDR3 is CASSSPGRVGYNEQFF. CDR3 sequence (DNA): TGTGCCAGCAGTTCCCCAGGGAGGGTAGGATACAATGAGCAGTTCTTC.

The V and J genes are TRBV11-2 and TRBJ2-7; D uncertain. Trimming stripped 1 base from V and 3 bases from J, with 7 bases between. The CDR3 loop spans 13 amino acids. The germline gives CDR1 SGHAT, CDR2 FQNNGV. CDR3 residues: CASSLGARYEQYF. In DNA form, the CDR3 reads TGTGCCAGCAGCTTAGGGGCCCGCTACGAGCAGTACTTC.

The J gene is TRBJ1-1, the V gene TRBV7-3; a possible D gene is TRBD1 (6 bases). There are 14 residues in the CDR3. V was shortened by 5 bases and J by 0 bases, with 10 bases between the two germline ends. Looked up from germline, CDR1 is SGHTA and CDR2 is FQGTGA. CDR3 in DNA: TGTGCCAGCAGCCAACAGGGTATGAACACTGAAGCTTTCTTT. Translation gives CASSQQGMNTEAFF.

J is TRBJ1-1 and V is TRBV11-2; D not resolved. The germline V gene has CDR1 SGHAT and CDR2 FQNNGV. The CDR3 spans 14 residues. V gave up 5 bases and J gave up 2 bases, with 12 bases separating them. For the CDR3, the DNA is TGTGCCAGCAGCCCTAGTCAGGCTAACACTGAAGCTTTCTTT. Translation gives CASSPSQANTEAFF.

The chain couples TRBV5-8 to TRBJ1-2; 7 nucleotides align to TRBD1. V lost 4 bases and J lost 12; bases outside the gene matches: 9. The CDR3 runs to 12 residues. From germline, CDR1 is SGHTS and CDR2 YDEGEE. The DNA for the CDR3 is TGTGCCAGCAGCAAGAACAGGGGAGAGCACACCTTC. This codes for CASSKNRGEHTF.

About this clone: Other DNA sequences of this sample code for an identical CDR3. The chain carries TRBV4-1 and TRBJ2-5; D is perhaps TRBD1 (6 bases). CDR3 length equals 14 residues. Germline assignment: CDR1 MGHRA and CDR2 YSYEKL. Trimming removed 0 bases at V and 5 bases at J, with 10 bases between. The CDR3 DNA reads as TGCGCCAGCAGCCAAGATCCCAGGGGTGAGACCCAGTACTTC. Its protein is CASSQDPRGETQYF.

The CDR3 region is CASSPRDRVRYEQYF. CDR3 nucleotides: TGTGCCAGCAGCCCTAGGGACAGGGTGCGCTACGAGCAGTACTTC. The chain couples TRBV27 to TRBJ2-7; 9 nucleotides match TRBD1. The trim removed 6 bases at V and 3 bases at J, leaving 9 bases unmatched. The CDR3 runs to 15 residues. The germline V gene encodes CDR1 MNHEY and CDR2 SMNVEV (reference sequence).

The chain combines TRBV9 with TRBJ2-1, with TRBD2 matching 16 bases. CDR1 SGDLS and CDR2 YYNGEE come from the germline V gene. The CDR3 sequence is 18 residues long. V shed 2 bases, J shed 0 bases, and the junction held 2 bases outside the gene matches. Here the CDR3 DNA reads TGTGCCAGCAGCGTCGGGACTAGCGGGAGGGCCTCCTACAATGAGCAGTTCTTC. Encoded protein: CASSVGTSGRASYNEQFF.